This T cell receptor (beta chain) was sequenced in a study of blood T cell repertoires in COVID-19 (dated by TCRdb to 2020 to 2021). With respect to the entire study: Collaborator samples came from the United States, Italy and Spain and covered acute and convalescent phases of COVID-19. The material from the prospective study consisted of cDNA or gDNA derived from T cells, B-cell-depleted T cells, or PBMCs. The dataset comprised deeply sampled blood TCRbeta repertoires from subjects exposed to, actively infected with, or recovered from COVID-19. The repertoires were made available in a free public database intended to serve as a resource for research on the immune response to SARS-CoV-2. Samples were obtained from the ongoing ImmuneRACE study (first 160 participants) and from over 1,000 subjects provided by 6 global collaborators. Nearly every sample came with metadata listing a de-identified subject ID, COVID-19 status, age in years and sex. Where HLA class I and class II types were available, the types were taken from metadata supplied by the sample provider, not from assay-based typing.

Collaborating institutions collected whole blood in K2EDTA tubes following their own protocols. For TCRbeta analysis, collaborator samples were shipped as frozen whole blood, as isolated PBMCs, or as DNA extracted from either sample type. TCRbeta CDR3 regions were amplified from genomic DNA using the immunoSEQ Assay, a bias-controlled multiplex PCR. In the authors' own workflow: Within the assay, amplification of reference gene primers was used to estimate how many nucleated cells each sample contained. To quantify the absolute abundance of each unique TCRbeta CDR3 rearrangement, sequence reads were collapsed and filtered. For each sample, productive Simpson clonality was calculated as the square root of Simpson's diversity index over productive rearrangements. TCRdb holds this immuneACCESS table with in-frame rearrangements only. Some clones are missing; in checked studies, unresolved V genes explain under half, and the rest has no known cause. Clone size and the V and J calls come from that table; the DNA yielded D and trimming. The sample profile shows 100,000 to 120,000 clones; roughly 76% of them were found once. The ten largest clones take up about 7.1% of the sample.

Here is what the overall study found, with its caveats: Clinical and demographic metadata were provided uncurated, with the amount varying by source and participant.

Turning to this clone: This receptor's antigen is unknown. Base qualities are missing; no much larger clone stands one base away.

Including the terminal cysteine and phenylalanine, the CDR3 comprises 13 residues. Only the CDR3 DNA is retained, 39 bases long and in frame from the first base. At the junction V is shortened by 5 bases and J by 6 bases, with 13 bases in between. CDR1 MNHEY and CDR2 SVGAGI were looked up in the germline V gene. This sequence originates from a woman aged 60-75 years with acute or convalescent COVID-19. The source material was peripheral blood. The V and J genes are TRBV6-5 and TRBJ1-2; TRBD1 is a weak D gene call, 5 bases matching. The DNA sequence is as follows: TGTGCCAGCAGTCCGGACACGATTAATGGCTACACCTTC. Its amino acids are CASSPDTINGYTF.